The 22 T cell receptor beta chains presented below share a single source sample, sequenced in a study of cytomegalovirus exposure and HLA in healthy donors. 13 Jbeta primers and 60 Vbeta primers were used for the PCR. Libraries were prepared by immunoSEQ multiplex PCR; TCRdb keeps only in-frame clonotypes and omits some of them. Here the sample spans about 79,000 clones, 67% being singletons. The sample consisted of PBMCs. Every receptor here comes from a woman in her forties or fifties in good health and CMV-seropositive.

This chain joins TRBV6-6 and TRBJ1-1; TRBD1 agrees at 8 bases. Germline-derived CDR1 and CDR2 are MNHNY and SVGAGI (reference sequence). The ends lost 5 bases at V and 1 base at J; junction bases unmatched: 3. The CDR3 runs 14 residues. DNA for the CDR3: TGTGCCAGCAGTCGGACAGGGCGGAACACTGAAGCTTTCTTT. It is translated as CASSRTGRNTEAFF.

The rearrangement joins TRBV9 to TRBJ2-3, with D unresolved. Deletions cut 1 base from V and 5 bases from J, with 2 bases between. From germline, CDR1 is SGDLS and CDR2 YYNGEE. The CDR3 is 11 residues long. CDR3: CASSVRDTQYF. The DNA of the CDR3 is TGTGCCAGCAGCGTACGAGATACGCAGTATTTT.

The chain recombines TRBV5-1 with TRBJ1-2; 7 bases agree with TRBD1. Germline V CDR1 and CDR2: SGHRS, YFSETQ. This CDR3 contains 17 residues. Unmatched junction bases numbered 13, after V lost 0 bases and J lost 5 bases. CDR3: CASSLVLGGDAAYGYTF. Written as DNA, the CDR3 is TGCGCCAGCAGCTTGGTGTTAGGGGGCGACGCGGCATATGGCTACACCTTC.

V gene TRBV11-2 combines with J gene TRBJ2-1; 11 bases are shared with TRBD1. The V segment lost 2 bases and the J segment 4 bases; nucleotides outside the gene matches: 4. Germline CDR1 reads SGHAT; CDR2 reads FQNNGV. This CDR3 is built from 16 residues. The CDR3 DNA sequence: TGTGCCAGCAGCTTAACCGGGACAGGGGGGTACAATGAGCAGTTCTTC. Translating it yields CASSLTGTGGYNEQFF. Looking up the rest from reference TRBV11-2 and TRBJ2-1 gives the full variable domain: EAGVAQSPRYKIIEKRQSVAFWCNPISGHATLYWYQQILGQGPKLLIQFQNNGVVDDSQLPKDRFSAERLKGVDSTLKIQPAKLEDSAVYLCASSLTGTGGYNEQFFGPGTRLTVL.

The chain employs TRBV5-6 and TRBJ2-5; TRBD1 matches 7 bases. The CDR3 has 15 residues. Germline V gene sequence: CDR1 SGHDT, CDR2 YYEEEE. V was clipped by 0 bases and J by 2 bases; unmatched bases: 4. In DNA form, the CDR3 reads TGTGCCAGCAGCTTGGCCCCAGGGGGTCAAGAGACCCAGTACTTC. It translates to CASSLAPGGQETQYF.

The CDR3 loop reads CASSEDRKDGYTF. The CDR3 nucleotides are TGTGCCAGTAGCGAAGACAGAAAAGATGGCTACACCTTC. V gene TRBV19 combines with J gene TRBJ1-2; perhaps TRBD1 as D (5 bases). Germline loops: CDR1 LNHDA, CDR2 SQIVND (reference sequence). V was cut by 6 bases and J by 6 bases, with 14 bases left in between. The CDR3 spans 13 residues.

The V and J genes are TRBV5-1 and TRBJ1-4; 9 bases are shared with TRBD1. With 4 bases clipped from V and 4 bases from J, the junction kept 8 bases outside the gene matches. The CDR3 runs to 16 residues. Germline V gives CDR1 SGHRS, CDR2 YFSETQ. As DNA, the CDR3 is TGCGCCAGCAGCCCCGGACAGGGGCTGGATAATGAAAAACTGTTTTTT. The encoded protein is CASSPGQGLDNEKLFF.

The chain recombines TRBV7-8 with TRBJ1-1; D remains ambiguous. V was pared by 1 base and J by 1 base, with 4 bases between. The CDR3 runs 13 residues. CDR1 SGHVS and CDR2 FQNEAQ come from the germline V gene. The CDR3 spells CASSLGQNTEAFF. DNA for the CDR3: TGTGCCAGCAGCTTAGGACAGAACACTGAAGCTTTCTTT.

The chain uses TRBV19 and TRBJ2-7; 7 bases fit TRBD1. The CDR3 has 16 amino acids. Germline trimming cut 7 bases from V and 3 bases from J; bases unmatched to any gene: 15. Germline assignment: CDR1 LNHDA and CDR2 SQIVND (reference sequence). CDR3 coding DNA: TGTGCCAGTACTCTACGGGCTACGGGACAGTACTACGAGCAGTACTTC. This encodes CASTLRATGQYYEQYF. The full variable domain, its missing parts supplied by reference TRBV19 and TRBJ2-7, is DGGITQSPKYLFRKEGQNVTLSCEQNLNHDAMYWYRQDPGQGLRLIYYSQIVNDFQKGDIAEGYSVSREKKESFPLTVTSAQKNPTAFYLCASTLRATGQYYEQYFGPGTRLTVT.

The DNA of the CDR3 is TGTGCCAGCGGACAGGGGGAGAACACTGAAGCTTTCTTT. It codes for CASGQGENTEAFF. The chain joins TRBV6-1 to TRBJ1-1, with 10 bases matching TRBD1. The length of the CDR3 is 13 residues. V lost 8 bases, J lost 1 base, and 1 base stayed unmatched. CDR1 is MNHNS, CDR2 SASEGT, per germline.

The gene calls are TRBV16 and TRBJ1-1; no firm D call. The CDR3 runs 13 residues. V dropped 4 bases and J dropped 9 bases, with 15 bases sitting between them. Germline V gene data show CDR1 as KGHSY and CDR2 as FQNENV. The CDR3 DNA reads as TGTGCCAGCAGCCCCGTTCGCTCCGGGAAAGCTTTCTTT. Its protein product is CASSPVRSGKAFF.

This clone was picked up a small number of times. The chain recombines TRBV14 with TRBJ1-5, with no clear D. V dropped 2 bases and J dropped 4 bases, with 6 bases sitting between them. Germline CDR1 SGHDN, CDR2 FVKESK. The CDR3 consists of 13 residues. The CDR3 here is CASSQSGNQPQHF. The CDR3 bases are TGTGCCAGCAGCCAATCCGGGAATCAGCCCCAGCATTTT.

The V call is TRBV5-1, the J call TRBJ1-3; D is ambiguous. The CDR3 sequence is 16 residues long. CDR1 and CDR2 from the germline V gene are SGHRS and YFSETQ. V lost 2 bases and J 0 bases, leaving 12 bases between the germline ends. The CDR3 reads CASSFEFTASGNTIYF. The CDR3 coding sequence is TGCGCCAGCAGCTTCGAGTTTACAGCCTCTGGAAACACCATATATTTT. Full variable domain (missing parts from reference TRBV5-1 and TRBJ1-3): KAGVTQTPRYLIKTRGQQVTLSCSPISGHRSVSWYQQTPGQGLQFLFEYFSETQRNKGNFPGRFSGRQFSNSRSEMNVSTLELGDSALYLCASSFEFTASGNTIYFGEGSWLTVV.

V and J are TRBV19 and TRBJ2-3, with TRBD1 identical over 8 bases. The CDR3 has 15 residues. With V trimmed by 7 bases and J by 4 bases, 10 bases remained unmatched. CDR1 and CDR2 from the germline V gene are LNHDA and SQIVND (reference sequence). The CDR3 DNA reads as TGTGCCAGTAAAGGTGGACAGGGCGGAGCAGATACGCAGTATTTT. As protein: CASKGGQGGADTQYF.

The chain recombines TRBV28 with TRBJ1-1; 8 bases are shared with TRBD1. V shed 6 bases, J shed 2 bases, and the junction held 8 bases outside the gene matches. Germline V gene lookup returns CDR1 MDHEN and CDR2 SYDVKM. The CDR3 spans 15 residues. The CDR3 region is CASRYQGAVNTEAFF. The CDR3 DNA is TGTGCCAGCAGATACCAGGGGGCGGTTAACACTGAAGCTTTCTTT.

This sequence joins TRBV5-1 and TRBJ2-2; tentatively, D is TRBD1 (5 bases). The germline V gene encodes CDR1 SGHRS and CDR2 YFSETQ. Trimming left V 2 bases short and J 1 base short, with 15 bases between. The CDR3 spans 17 residues. The CDR3 DNA sequence: TGCGCCAGCAGCTTCCCGGACACAGACTTGAACACCGGGGAGCTGTTTTTT. Translation: CASSFPDTDLNTGELFF.

This chain links TRBV18 with TRBJ2-6, with 7 bases lining up with TRBD2. Germline loops: CDR1 KGHSH, CDR2 LQKENI. This CDR3 comprises 18 residues. Germline trimming cut 3 bases from V and 0 bases from J; bases unmatched to any gene: 8. The CDR3 is CASSPGTIIDSGANVLTF. Here the CDR3 DNA reads TGTGCCAGCTCACCCGGGACTATAATCGACTCTGGGGCCAACGTCCTGACTTTC. The whole variable domain, remainder taken from reference TRBV18 and TRBJ2-6, is NAGVMQNPRHLVRRRGQEARLRCSPMKGHSHVYWYRQLPEEGLKFMVYLQKENIIDESGMPKERFSAEFPKEGPSILRIQQVVRGDSAAYFCASSPGTIIDSGANVLTFGAGSRLTVL.

For this clone: One junction end does not reproduce the germline sequence, and a read error may be involved. This chain connects TRBV7-9 to TRBJ1-1; 8 bases are shared with TRBD1. Germline loops: CDR1 SEHNR, CDR2 FQNEAQ (reference sequence). The CDR3 extends over 14 amino acids. This chain's CDR3 is CSSSSNYQGAEAFF. Written as DNA, the CDR3 is TGTTCCAGCAGCTCCAATTATCAGGGGGCCGAAGCTTTCTTT.

This clone occurred a few times. The V gene is TRBV2, the J gene TRBJ2-1; 8 positions agree with TRBD1. J lost 7 bases, V lost 2 bases, and 7 bases had no gene match. Germline V lookup: CDR1 SNHLY, CDR2 FYNNEI. The CDR3 is 15 amino acids. The CDR3 sequence is CASSEPGQGQNEQFF. Here the CDR3 DNA reads TGTGCCAGCAGTGAACCCGGACAGGGACAAAATGAGCAGTTCTTC.

V and J are TRBV2 and TRBJ1-2; D not certain. The germline V and J ends were trimmed by 7 bases and 0 bases, with 12 bases remaining between them. Germline CDR1 reads SNHLY; CDR2 reads FYNNEI. The CDR3 has 14 amino acids. The CDR3 DNA is TGTGCCAGCAATCTGTACAGTACTAACTATGGCTACACCTTC. Translation gives CASNLYSTNYGYTF.

The count of this clone is one. The chain is built from TRBV23-1 and TRBJ1-1; no clear D. TRBV23-1 is an open reading frame whose function is uncertain. The CDR3 runs to 16 residues. V lost 4 bases and J 1 base, leaving 16 bases between the germline ends. In DNA, the CDR3 is TGCGCCAGCAGTCGAATGGGAGGCACAGAGAACACTGAAGCTTTCTTT. It translates to CASSRMGGTENTEAFF.

This clone is medium-sized within its sample. The rearrangement uses TRBV15 and TRBJ2-5, with a weak D call TRBD1 (6 bases). CDR1 is LNHNV, CDR2 YYDKDF, per germline (reference sequence). V gave up 5 bases and J gave up 4 bases, with 17 bases separating them. The length of the CDR3 is 15 residues. The CDR3 protein is CATSGPGQGGETQYF. DNA for the CDR3: TGTGCCACCAGCGGACCGGGACAAGGGGGAGAGACCCAGTACTTC.